The entry below gives a single TCR beta chain sequence along with its context. These data come from a study of blood T cell repertoires in COVID-19. Trimming pared 0 bases from V and 5 bases from J, leaving 11 bases between. CDR1 SGHTA and CDR2 FQGNSA come from the germline V gene. The CDR3 runs to 15 residues. The table came from immunoSEQ multiplex PCR; TCRdb's copy has only in-frame clones and leaves some out. The profile shows about 88,000 clones, around 90% of them singletons. The sequence derives from a male donor with acute or convalescent COVID-19. This chain uses TRBV7-2 with TRBJ2-1, with a weak D call TRBD2 (5 bases). Sequencing was done on a sample of peripheral blood. CDR3 protein: CASSLAPGKNNEQFF. CDR3 nucleotides: TGTGCCAGCAGCTTAGCGCCCGGGAAGAACAATGAGCAGTTCTTC. The whole variable domain, remainder taken from reference TRBV7-2 and TRBJ2-1, is GAGVSQSPSNKVTEKGKDVELRCDPISGHTALYWYRQSLGQGLEFLIYFQGNSAPDKSGLPSDRFSAERTGGSVSTLTIQRTQQEDSAVYLCASSLAPGKNNEQFFGPGTRLTVL.